The clone carrying this TCR beta chain occurred many times. Its antigen is as yet unknown. Germline V gene sequence: CDR1 MNHNY, CDR2 SVGAGI (reference sequence). This CDR3 is 12 amino acids long. Trimming took 2 bases from V and 6 from J, leaving 8 bases between them. TCRdb reanalysed the reads using MiXCR and keeps one entry per CDR3 protein. The table lists 310,000 or so distinct CDR3 sequences, roughly 17% of them singletons. These data originate in a study of T cell repertoires in cytomegalovirus infection. Whole-study context: Matching HLA type and CMV infection were both indicated by public TCR beta signatures.

Findings and caveats of the study: Cumulated frequencies of public TCR beta families served to identify carriers of CMV plus the relevant HLA. Ex vivo responses were dominated by HLA-C-restricted CMV-specific TCR beta clonotypes.

The chain is built from TRBV6-6 and TRBJ2-7, with D perhaps matching TRBD2 (5 bases). Sequenced: PBMCs. This receptor was obtained from a human donor in good health (CMV status not recorded). Some clones in this sample may be carry-over from other donors' samples. CDR3 bases: TGTGCCAGCAGTTACGTGGAGGTCGAGCAGTACTTC. Translating it yields CASSYVEVEQYF.